This T cell receptor beta chain was captured in a study of blood T cell repertoires in COVID-19. Trimming removed 5 bases from V and 0 bases from J, with 11 bases in between. The CDR3 covers 15 residues. CDR1 SGHNT and CDR2 YENEEA come from the germline V gene. The assay was immunoSEQ multiplex PCR, and TCRdb's table has in-frame clones only and misses some. The repertoire has under 300,000 clones, roughly 88% of them found once; the top ten carry roughly 1.4%. V is TRBV11-3 and J is TRBJ2-1; D ambiguous. Sequenced: peripheral blood. This TCR derives from a woman between 40 and 50 years old who had recovered from COVID-19. The CDR3 DNA reads as TGTGCCAGCAGCCCTACTATCAGCTCCTACAATGAGCAGTTCTTC. It encodes CASSPTISSYNEQFF.